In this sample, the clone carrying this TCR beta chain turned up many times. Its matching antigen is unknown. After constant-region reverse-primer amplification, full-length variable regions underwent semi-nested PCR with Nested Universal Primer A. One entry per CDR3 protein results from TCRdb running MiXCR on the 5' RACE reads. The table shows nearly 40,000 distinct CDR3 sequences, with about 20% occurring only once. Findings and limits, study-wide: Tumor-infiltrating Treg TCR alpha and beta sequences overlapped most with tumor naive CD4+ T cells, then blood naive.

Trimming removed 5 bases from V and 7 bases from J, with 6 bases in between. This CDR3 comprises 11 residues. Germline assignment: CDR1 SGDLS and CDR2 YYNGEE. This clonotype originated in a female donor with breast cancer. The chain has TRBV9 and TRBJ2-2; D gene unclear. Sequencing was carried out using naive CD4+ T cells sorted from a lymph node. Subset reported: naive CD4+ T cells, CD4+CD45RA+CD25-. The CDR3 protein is CASSGHGELFF. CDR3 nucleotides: TGTGCCAGCAGTGGGCACGGGGAGCTGTTTTTT.